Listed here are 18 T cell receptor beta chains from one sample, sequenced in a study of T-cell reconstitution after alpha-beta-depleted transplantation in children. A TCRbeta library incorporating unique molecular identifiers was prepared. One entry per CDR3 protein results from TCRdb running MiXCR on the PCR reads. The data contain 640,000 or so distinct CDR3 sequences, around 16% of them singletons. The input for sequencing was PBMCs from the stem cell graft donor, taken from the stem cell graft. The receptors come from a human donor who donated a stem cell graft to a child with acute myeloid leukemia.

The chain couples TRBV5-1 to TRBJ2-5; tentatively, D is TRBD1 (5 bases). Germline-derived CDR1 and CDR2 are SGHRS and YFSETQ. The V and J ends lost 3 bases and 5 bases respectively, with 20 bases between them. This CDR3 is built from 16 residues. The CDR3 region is CASSSAVRGSVETQYF. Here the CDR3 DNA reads TGCGCCAGCAGCTCCGCGGTTAGGGGATCGGTGGAGACCCAGTACTTC. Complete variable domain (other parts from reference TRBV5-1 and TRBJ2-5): KAGVTQTPRYLIKTRGQQVTLSCSPISGHRSVSWYQQTPGQGLQFLFEYFSETQRNKGNFPGRFSGRQFSNSRSEMNVSTLELGDSALYLCASSSAVRGSVETQYFGPGTRLLVL.

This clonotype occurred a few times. The CDR3 nucleotides read TGTGCCAGCAGCTTAAGACTAGCGCCCTACGAGCAGTACTTC. Protein product: CASSLRLAPYEQYF. The chain couples TRBV13 to TRBJ2-7, with 8 bases matching TRBD2. Germline V gene sequence: CDR1 PRHDT, CDR2 FYEKMQ (reference sequence). Losses at the gene ends were 2 bases for V and 2 bases for J; bases not matched to a gene: 2. The CDR3 runs to 14 residues.

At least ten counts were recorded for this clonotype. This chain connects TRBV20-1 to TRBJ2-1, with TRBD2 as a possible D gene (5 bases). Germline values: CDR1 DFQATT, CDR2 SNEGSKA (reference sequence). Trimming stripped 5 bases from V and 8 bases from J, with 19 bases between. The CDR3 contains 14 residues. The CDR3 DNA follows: TGCAGTGCTCCCAAAGACGAGCGGAGCGATGAGCAGTTCTTC. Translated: CSAPKDERSDEQFF.

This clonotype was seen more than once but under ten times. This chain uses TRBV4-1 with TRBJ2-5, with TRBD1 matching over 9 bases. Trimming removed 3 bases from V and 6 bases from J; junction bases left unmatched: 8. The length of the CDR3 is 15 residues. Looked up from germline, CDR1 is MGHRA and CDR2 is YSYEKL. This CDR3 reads CASSQGPDRGKTQYF. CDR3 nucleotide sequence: TGCGCCAGCAGCCAGGGACCGGACAGGGGAAAGACCCAGTACTTC.

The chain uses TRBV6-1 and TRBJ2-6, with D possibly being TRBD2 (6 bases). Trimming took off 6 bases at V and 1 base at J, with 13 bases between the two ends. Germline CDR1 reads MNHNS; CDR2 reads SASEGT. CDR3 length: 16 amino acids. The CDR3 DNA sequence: TGTGCCAGCAGCCAAACCGGGGGATCTGGGGCCAACGTCCTGACTTTC. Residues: CASSQTGGSGANVLTF.

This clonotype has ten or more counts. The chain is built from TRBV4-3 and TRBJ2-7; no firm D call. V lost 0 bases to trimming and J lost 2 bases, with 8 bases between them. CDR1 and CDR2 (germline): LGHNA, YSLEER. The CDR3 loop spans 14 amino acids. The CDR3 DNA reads TGCGCCAGCAGCCAAGATTTAGAAACCTACGAGCAGTACTTC. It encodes CASSQDLETYEQYF.

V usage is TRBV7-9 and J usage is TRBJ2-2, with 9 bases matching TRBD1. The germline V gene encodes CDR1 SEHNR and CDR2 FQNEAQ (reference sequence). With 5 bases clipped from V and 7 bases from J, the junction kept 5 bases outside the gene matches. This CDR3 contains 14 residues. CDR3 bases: TGTGCCAGCAGCCACCGGACAGGGGTCGGGGAGCTGTTTTTT. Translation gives CASSHRTGVGELFF.

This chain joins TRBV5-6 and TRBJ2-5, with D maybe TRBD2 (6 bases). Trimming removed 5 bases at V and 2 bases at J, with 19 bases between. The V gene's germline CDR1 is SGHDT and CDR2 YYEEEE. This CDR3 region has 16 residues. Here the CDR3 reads CASRAVGGVAQETQYF. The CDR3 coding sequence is TGTGCCAGCAGGGCAGTCGGGGGAGTAGCGCAAGAGACCCAGTACTTC.

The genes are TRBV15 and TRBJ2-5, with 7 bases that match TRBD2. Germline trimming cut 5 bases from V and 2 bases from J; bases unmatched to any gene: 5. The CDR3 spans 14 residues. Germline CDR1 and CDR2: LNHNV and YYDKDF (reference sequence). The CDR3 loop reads CATSSGGNQETQYF. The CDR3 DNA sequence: TGTGCCACCAGCTCCGGGGGGAATCAAGAGACCCAGTACTTC.

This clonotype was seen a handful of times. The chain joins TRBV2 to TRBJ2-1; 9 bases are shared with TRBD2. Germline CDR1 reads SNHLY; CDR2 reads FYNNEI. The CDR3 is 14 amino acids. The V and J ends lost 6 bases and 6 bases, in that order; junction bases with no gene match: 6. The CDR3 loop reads CASSPGTSINEQFF. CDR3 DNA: TGTGCCAGCAGCCCCGGGACTAGCATCAATGAGCAGTTCTTC.

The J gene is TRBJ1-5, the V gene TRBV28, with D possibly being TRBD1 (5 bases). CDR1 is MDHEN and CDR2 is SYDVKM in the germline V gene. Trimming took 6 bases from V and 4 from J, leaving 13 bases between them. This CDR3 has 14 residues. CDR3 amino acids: CASSSTESNQPQHF. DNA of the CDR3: TGTGCCAGCAGCTCGACAGAGAGTAATCAGCCCCAGCATTTT.

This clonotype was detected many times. In nucleotides, the CDR3 is TGCAGTGCTCCGAGGATTCCTAGCGGGCCATTTCAAGAGACCCAGTACTTC. Encoded protein: CSAPRIPSGPFQETQYF. This chain uses TRBV20-1 with TRBJ2-5; 8 nucleotides match TRBD2. The trim removed 5 bases at V and 2 bases at J, leaving 16 bases unmatched. In germline, CDR1 is DFQATT, CDR2 SNEGSKA (reference sequence). The CDR3 has 17 amino acids.

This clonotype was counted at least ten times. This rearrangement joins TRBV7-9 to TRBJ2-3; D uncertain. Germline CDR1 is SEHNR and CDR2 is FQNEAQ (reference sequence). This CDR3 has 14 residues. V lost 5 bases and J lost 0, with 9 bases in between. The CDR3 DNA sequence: TGTGCCAGCAGCCCCGGTGACAGCACAGATACGCAGTATTTT. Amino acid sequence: CASSPGDSTDTQYF.

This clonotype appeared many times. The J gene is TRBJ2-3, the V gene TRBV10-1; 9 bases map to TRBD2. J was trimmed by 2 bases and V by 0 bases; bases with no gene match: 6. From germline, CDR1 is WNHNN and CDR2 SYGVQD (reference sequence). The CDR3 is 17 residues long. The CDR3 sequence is CASSESRLAGTTDTQYF. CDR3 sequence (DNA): TGCGCCAGCAGTGAGTCGAGGCTAGCGGGGACCACAGATACGCAGTATTTT.

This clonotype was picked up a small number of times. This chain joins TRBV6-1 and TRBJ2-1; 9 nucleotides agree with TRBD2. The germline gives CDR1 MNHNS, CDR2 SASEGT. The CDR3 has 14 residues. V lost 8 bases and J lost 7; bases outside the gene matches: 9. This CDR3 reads CASGSGTSMNEQFF. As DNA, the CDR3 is TGTGCCAGCGGGTCCGGGACTAGCATGAATGAGCAGTTCTTC.

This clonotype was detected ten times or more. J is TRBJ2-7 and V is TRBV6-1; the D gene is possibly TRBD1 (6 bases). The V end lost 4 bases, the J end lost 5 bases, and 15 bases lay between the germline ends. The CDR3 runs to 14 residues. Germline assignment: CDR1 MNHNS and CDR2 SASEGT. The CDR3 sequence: CASSATGWVHEQYF. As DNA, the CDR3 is TGTGCCAGCAGTGCCACAGGGTGGGTTCACGAGCAGTACTTC.

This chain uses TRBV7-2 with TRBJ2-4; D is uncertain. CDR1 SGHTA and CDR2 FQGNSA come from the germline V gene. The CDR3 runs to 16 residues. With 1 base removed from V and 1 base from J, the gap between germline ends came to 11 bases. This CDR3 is CASSLGLFKAKNIQYF. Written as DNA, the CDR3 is TGTGCCAGCAGCTTAGGGTTATTTAAGGCCAAAAACATTCAGTACTTC.

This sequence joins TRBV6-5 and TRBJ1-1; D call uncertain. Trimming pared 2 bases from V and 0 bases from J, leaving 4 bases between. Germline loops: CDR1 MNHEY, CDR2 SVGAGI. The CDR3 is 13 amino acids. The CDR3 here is CASSYKMNTEAFF. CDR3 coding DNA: TGTGCCAGCAGTTACAAAATGAACACTGAAGCTTTCTTT.